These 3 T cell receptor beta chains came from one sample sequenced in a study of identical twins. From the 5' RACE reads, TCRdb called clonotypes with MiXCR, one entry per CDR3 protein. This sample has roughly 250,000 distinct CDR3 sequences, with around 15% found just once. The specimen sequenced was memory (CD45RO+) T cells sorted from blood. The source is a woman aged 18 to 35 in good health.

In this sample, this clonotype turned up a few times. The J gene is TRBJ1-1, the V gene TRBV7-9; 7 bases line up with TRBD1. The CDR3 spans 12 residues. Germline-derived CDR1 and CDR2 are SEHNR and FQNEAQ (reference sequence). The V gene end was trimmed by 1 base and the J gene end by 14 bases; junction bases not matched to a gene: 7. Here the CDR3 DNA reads TGTGCCAGCAGCTTAGGACAGGGTCAGACGTTCTTT. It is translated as CASSLGQGQTFF.

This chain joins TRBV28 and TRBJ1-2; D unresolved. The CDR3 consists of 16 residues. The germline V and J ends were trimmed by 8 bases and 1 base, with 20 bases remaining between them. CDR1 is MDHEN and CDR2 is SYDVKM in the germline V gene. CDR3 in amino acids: CASRERGKGHNYGYTF. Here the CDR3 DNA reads TGTGCCAGCCGAGAACGTGGCAAGGGCCATAACTATGGCTACACCTTC.

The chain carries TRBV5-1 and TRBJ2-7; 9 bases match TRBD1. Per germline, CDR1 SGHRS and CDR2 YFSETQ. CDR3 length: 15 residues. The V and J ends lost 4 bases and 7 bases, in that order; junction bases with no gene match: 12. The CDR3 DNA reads TGCGCCAGCAGCATTCGCGGGACAGGGCTTGGGGAGCAGTACTTC. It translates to CASSIRGTGLGEQYF. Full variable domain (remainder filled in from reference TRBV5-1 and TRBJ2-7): KAGVTQTPRYLIKTRGQQVTLSCSPISGHRSVSWYQQTPGQGLQFLFEYFSETQRNKGNFPGRFSGRQFSNSRSEMNVSTLELGDSALYLCASSIRGTGLGEQYFGPGTRLTVT.